This TCR beta chain was captured by sequencing in a study of shared clonotypes between healthy human individuals. Study background: Per-donor plates numbered three CD4 naive, three CD4 memory, two CD8 naive and one CD8 memory.

This CDR3 comprises 16 residues. Germline V gene lookup returns CDR1 MDHEN and CDR2 SYDVKM. The V gene end was trimmed by 8 bases and the J gene end by 5 bases; junction bases not matched to a gene: 15. Notes on this clone: What it recognizes is unknown.

Findings and limits, study-wide: Memory subsets had estimated richness that was generally smaller than that of naive subsets.

Sorted subsets were amplified in replicate PCRs using 200 to 250 ng DNA, about 30,000 T cell genomes. Data came from immunoSEQ multiplex PCR; TCRdb stores just in-frame clones and leaves some out. Of 2 million to 2.5 million clones in the sample, nearly 97% were seen once. This rearrangement joins TRBV28 to TRBJ2-5, with TRBD2 matching 9 bases. Material: naive CD4+ T cells sorted from blood. Subset defined: CD45RA+ positively selected. The receptor comes from a man between 18 and 29 years old in good health. The CDR3 protein is CASRNGLRGGAETQYF. The CDR3 DNA sequence: TGTGCCAGCCGGAACGGGCTCCGCGGGGGGGCGGAGACCCAGTACTTC.